This is a list of T cell receptor beta chains from one sample in a study of shared clonotypes between healthy human individuals. Clones were read by immunoSEQ multiplex PCR, and TCRdb kept only the in-frame ones, dropping some. There are roughly 2.5 million clones in the sample; approximately 90% occur only once, and about 0.13% lies in the top ten. Sequenced input: naive CD4+ T cells sorted from blood. The origin of the receptors is a man aged 18-30 years in good health. The CDR3 runs from the conserved cysteine through the conserved F or W. A D gene is named only where the DNA matches it firmly. Clone size appears in some rows only: once, few, many, or a class for an expanded clone.

DNA: TGTGCCAGCAGTCAACCGGGACAGGGGACTGGAAACACCATATATTTT
CDR3: CASSQPGQGTGNTIYF
V: TRBV28
size: .
D: TRBD1
J: TRBJ1-3

DNA: TGTGCCAGTAGTAAACCCGGGACAGGGGTGACGAACACTGAAGCTTTCTTT
CDR3: CASSKPGTGVTNTEAFF
V: TRBV19
size: .
D: TRBD1
J: TRBJ1-1

DNA: TGTGCCAGCAGTCTAACATGGCCCTCTTCAGTGGGGATCTCCTACGAGCAGTACTTC
CDR3: CASSLTWPSSVGISYEQYF
V: TRBV27
size: .
D: .
J: TRBJ2-7

DNA: TGTGCCAGTAGTTCGGAACGGACAGCGAACTATGGCTACACCTTC
CDR3: CASSSERTANYGYTF
V: TRBV19
size: .
D: .
J: TRBJ1-2

DNA: TGCGCCAGCAGCTTGAGTCAGGGGAATTCACCCCTCCACTTT
CDR3: CASSLSQGNSPLHF
V: TRBV5-1
size: .
D: .
J: TRBJ1-6

DNA: TGCGCCAGCAGTGACCAGACTAGCGGGAGGTCGGGCGAGCAGTACTTC
CDR3: CASSDQTSGRSGEQYF
V: TRBV10-1
size: .
D: TRBD2
J: TRBJ2-7

DNA: TGCGCCAGCAGCATTCTTCCCGTCGGGGGCGCCGACACCGGGGAGCTGTTTTTT
CDR3: CASSILPVGGADTGELFF
V: TRBV5-1
size: .
D: .
J: TRBJ2-2

DNA: TGCGCCAGCAGGACGGGACAGGGGGTGGAAGTGGATCATGGCTACACCTTC
CDR3: CASRTGQGVEVDHGYTF
V: TRBV5-1
size: .
D: TRBD1
J: TRBJ1-2

DNA: TGTGCCAGCTCCCAAGCCCCCTCCGGCAGCGGGGGGCCCTCCTACGAGCAGTACTTC
CDR3: CASSQAPSGSGGPSYEQYF
V: TRBV18
size: .
D: TRBD2
J: TRBJ2-7

DNA: TGTGCCAGCAGTGAAGCCACCAGCAATCAGCCCCAGCATTTT
CDR3: CASSEATSNQPQHF
V: TRBV2
size: .
D: .
J: TRBJ1-5

DNA: TGCGCCAGCAGCTTGGCGGGGACACAGAACACTGAAGCTTTCTTT
CDR3: CASSLAGTQNTEAFF
V: TRBV5-1
size: .
D: .
J: TRBJ1-1

DNA: TGTGCCAGCAGGGAGAGCAGCTCCTACGAGCAGTACTTC
CDR3: CASRESSSYEQYF
V: TRBV5-6
size: .
D: .
J: TRBJ2-7

DNA: TGCGCCAGCAGCCAAGAAAATCAGTTCCACTATGGCTACACCTTC
CDR3: CASSQENQFHYGYTF
V: TRBV4-1
size: .
D: .
J: TRBJ1-2

DNA: TGCGCCAGCAGCCAAGAGGCGTGGGGGAGCTCCACCGAGCAGTACTTC
CDR3: CASSQEAWGSSTEQYF
V: TRBV4-3
size: .
D: .
J: TRBJ2-7

DNA: TGTGCTAGTGGTCCCCCTTCGGGCAGGACGGGTGAAAAACTGTTTTTT
CDR3: CASGPPSGRTGEKLFF
V: TRBV12-5
size: .
D: .
J: TRBJ1-4

DNA: TGTGCCAGCAGCGTAGGGGTAGCGGGGATACAAGAGACCCAGTACTTC
CDR3: CASSVGVAGIQETQYF
V: TRBV9
size: .
D: TRBD2
J: TRBJ2-5

DNA: TGTGCCAGCAGCGAGAATACGGGTTTCCAAGCCAAAAACATTCAGTACTTC
CDR3: CASSENTGFQAKNIQYF
V: TRBV7-6
size: .
D: .
J: TRBJ2-4

DNA: TGTGCCAGCAGCTCTTTGGTCCCGGGTCACGAGCAGTTCTTC
CDR3: CASSSLVPGHEQFF
V: TRBV5-6
size: .
D: .
J: TRBJ2-1

DNA: TGCGCCAGCAGCTTGCGAACGGACTCCCACGGCTACACCTTC
CDR3: CASSLRTDSHGYTF
V: TRBV5-1
size: .
D: .
J: TRBJ1-2

DNA: TGTGCCAGTAGTCCGGGAGGCAGGAGCTCCTACGAGCAGTACTTC
CDR3: CASSPGGRSSYEQYF
V: TRBV19
size: .
D: TRBD2
J: TRBJ2-7

DNA: TGCAGCGTTGGACAGGGAGGGTATGGCTACACCTTC
CDR3: CSVGQGGYGYTF
V: TRBV29-1
size: .
D: TRBD1
J: TRBJ1-2

DNA: TGTGCCAGCAGCTTAGCGCGACAGAATGAGCAGTTCTTC
CDR3: CASSLARQNEQFF
V: TRBV7-9
size: .
D: .
J: TRBJ2-1

DNA: TGTGCCAGCAGCTCCAGTCAGTGGTACAATGAGCAGTTCTTC
CDR3: CASSSSQWYNEQFF
V: TRBV9
size: .
D: .
J: TRBJ2-1

DNA: TGCGCCAGCAGCCCGCAGGTAGTGGGGTCCTACGAGCAGTACTTC
CDR3: CASSPQVVGSYEQYF
V: TRBV5-1
size: once
D: .
J: TRBJ2-7

DNA: TGTGCCAGCAGCCAAGAATCGCAACTCCGGGTTGAAGCTTTCTTT
CDR3: CASSQESQLRVEAFF
V: TRBV4-2
size: few
D: .
J: TRBJ1-1

DNA: TGCGCCAGCAGCTTGTTGGCAGGGCCAGAGAACACTGAAGCTTTCTTT
CDR3: CASSLLAGPENTEAFF
V: TRBV5-1
size: .
D: .
J: TRBJ1-1

DNA: TGTGCCAGCAGTTTTGGGACAAGACTAGCGGGGGGCCCATACAATGAGCAGTTCTTC
CDR3: CASSFGTRLAGGPYNEQFF
V: TRBV28
size: .
D: TRBD2
J: TRBJ2-1

DNA: TGCGCCAGCAGTGATCCGGGACAGGGTAGCCACGAGCAGTACTTC
CDR3: CASSDPGQGSHEQYF
V: TRBV10-1
size: .
D: TRBD1
J: TRBJ2-7

DNA: TGTGCCAGCAGTGTTGAATCGACAGGGTCCGCTGAGCAGTTCTTC
CDR3: CASSVESTGSAEQFF
V: TRBV6-4
size: .
D: TRBD1
J: TRBJ2-1

DNA: TGTGCCAGCATTCGGGACAAACAGACCTACAATGAGCAGTTCTTC
CDR3: CASIRDKQTYNEQFF
V: TRBV28
size: .
D: .
J: TRBJ2-1

DNA: TGTGCCAGTAACCCCCGGACCCCCTCTGGAAACACCATATATTTT
CDR3: CASNPRTPSGNTIYF
V: TRBV19
size: .
D: .
J: TRBJ1-3

DNA: TGTGCCAGCAGCTTCCGGGGTGGTGTTTACGAGCAGTACTTC
CDR3: CASSFRGGVYEQYF
V: TRBV11-2
size: .
D: .
J: TRBJ2-7

DNA: TGTGCCTGGAAAGACAGGGGATATAGCAATCAGCCCCAGCATTTT
CDR3: CAWKDRGYSNQPQHF
V: TRBV30
size: .
D: TRBD1
J: TRBJ1-5

DNA: TGTGCCAGCAGCCGGACGGGACAGGGGATCTATGACGAGCAGTACTTC
CDR3: CASSRTGQGIYDEQYF
V: TRBV27
size: .
D: TRBD1
J: TRBJ2-7